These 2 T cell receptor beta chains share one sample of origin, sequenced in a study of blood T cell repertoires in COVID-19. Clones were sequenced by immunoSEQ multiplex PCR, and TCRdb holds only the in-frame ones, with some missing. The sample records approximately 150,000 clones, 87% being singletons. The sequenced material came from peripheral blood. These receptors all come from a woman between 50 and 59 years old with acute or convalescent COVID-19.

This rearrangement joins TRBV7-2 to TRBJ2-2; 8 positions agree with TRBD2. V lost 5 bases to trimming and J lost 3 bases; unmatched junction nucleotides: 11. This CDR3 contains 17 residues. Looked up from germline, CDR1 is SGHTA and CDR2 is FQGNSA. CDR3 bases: TGTGCCAGCAGCCATATACTAGCGGAGGGCTACACCGGGGAGCTGTTTTTT. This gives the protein CASSHILAEGYTGELFF.

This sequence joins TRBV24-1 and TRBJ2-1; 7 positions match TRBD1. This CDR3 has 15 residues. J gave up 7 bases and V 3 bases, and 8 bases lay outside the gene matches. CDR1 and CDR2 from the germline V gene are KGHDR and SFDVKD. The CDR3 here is CATSDTRQGVNEQFF. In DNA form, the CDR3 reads TGTGCCACCAGTGATACCCGACAGGGAGTGAATGAGCAGTTCTTC.